These 27 T cell receptor beta chains were all obtained from the same sample, sequenced in a study of early T cells in non-severe SARS-CoV-2 infection. Each CDR3 protein gets one entry after TCRdb re-called the 5' RACE reads with MiXCR. The table has more than 25,000 distinct CDR3 sequences, about 4.2% seen once. The sample taken for sequencing was whole blood. These receptors all stem from an adult who was a healthcare worker with PCR-confirmed SARS-CoV-2 infection or an uninfected control (not recorded which).

This clonotype was seen repeatedly, ten times or more. V and J are TRBV11-2 and TRBJ2-1; TRBD2 matches 8 bases. V lost 5 bases to trimming and J lost 6 bases; unmatched junction nucleotides: 3. In germline, CDR1 is SGHAT, CDR2 FQNNGV. The CDR3 has 13 residues. CDR3 bases: TGTGCCAGCAGCCAGGCGGGAGGCAATGAGCAGTTCTTC. Protein product: CASSQAGGNEQFF.

This clonotype has a count of ten or more. V and J are TRBV12-3 or TRBV12-4 and TRBJ1-1, with a weak D call TRBD1 (5 bases). The ends were cut back, 7 bases at V and 6 bases at J, with 12 bases in the middle. CDR3 size: 12 residues. In DNA, the CDR3 is TGTGCCAGCACCGCTCAGGGCTCTGAAGCTTTCTTT. Its protein product is CASTAQGSEAFF.

This clonotype was seen repeatedly, ten times or more. J is TRBJ2-1 and V is TRBV6-4; tentatively, D is TRBD1 (6 bases). This CDR3 is built from 13 residues. Germline V lookup: CDR1 MRHNA, CDR2 SNTAGT. V gave up 2 bases and J gave up 5 bases, with 7 bases separating them. CDR3 sequence reads: CASSDRDNNEQFF. CDR3 nucleotides: TGTGCCAGCAGTGACCGGGACAACAATGAGCAGTTCTTC.

This clonotype was picked up many times. This chain joins TRBV27 and TRBJ2-3; D gene unclear. The CDR3 spans 14 residues. Germline V gives CDR1 MNHEY, CDR2 SMNVEV (reference sequence). V was cut by 6 bases and J by 5 bases, with 15 bases left in between. CDR3 sequence (DNA): TGTGCCAGCAGACCAGATTTAGTTGGAGATACGCAGTATTTT. Residues: CASRPDLVGDTQYF.

This clonotype came up many times. This chain uses TRBV7-9 with TRBJ2-7, with a weak D call TRBD2 (5 bases). The ends were cut back, 5 bases at V and 7 bases at J, with 9 bases in the middle. CDR1 and CDR2 from the germline V gene are SEHNR and FQNEAQ (reference sequence). CDR3 length equals 11 residues. The CDR3 is CASSNPGEQYF. The CDR3, as DNA: TGTGCCAGCAGCAACCCGGGGGAGCAGTACTTC.

This clonotype was observed at least ten times. The chain has TRBV20-1 and TRBJ2-7, with TRBD1 identical over 7 bases. The CDR3 totals 15 residues. Losses at the gene ends were 5 bases for V and 0 bases for J; bases not matched to a gene: 10. The germline CDR1 and CDR2 sequences are DFQATT and SNEGSKA (reference sequence). CDR3 bases: TGCAGTGCTGTCGACAGGGTCGGAAGCTCCTACGAGCAGTACTTC. Its protein product is CSAVDRVGSSYEQYF.

This clonotype was seen repeatedly, ten times or more. The chain recombines TRBV29-1 with TRBJ2-2; D possibly corresponds to TRBD1 (6 bases). CDR3 length: 14 residues. CDR1 and CDR2 from the germline V gene are SQVTM and ANQGSEA. The V and J ends lost 5 bases and 6 bases respectively, with 16 bases between them. Here the CDR3 DNA reads TGCAGCGTTACACAGGGTATCGAGGCCGGGGAGCTGTTTTTT. It encodes CSVTQGIEAGELFF.

In its sample, this clonotype was seen many times. The V call is TRBV4-1, the J call TRBJ1-4; D gene ambiguous. Germline V gene lookup returns CDR1 MGHRA and CDR2 YSYEKL. CDR3 length: 12 amino acids. V lost 4 bases to trimming and J lost 8 bases, with 8 bases between them. CDR3 protein: CASSLAGEKLFF. The CDR3, as DNA: TGCGCCAGCAGCCTCGCTGGGGAAAAACTGTTTTTT.

At least ten counts were recorded for this clonotype. The rearrangement uses TRBV15 and TRBJ2-3; D unclear. The V gene lost 0 bases and the J gene lost 7 bases, with 23 bases spanning the gap. The CDR3 extends over 18 amino acids. Per germline, CDR1 LNHNV and CDR2 YYDKDF (reference sequence). In DNA, the CDR3 is TGTGCCACCAGCAGAGATAAATCAGCGCAACTTAGTAAGAATACGCAGTATTTT. This sequence encodes CATSRDKSAQLSKNTQYF.

The rearrangement links TRBV28 to TRBJ2-1; D remains unclear. V gave up 2 bases and J gave up 8 bases, with 22 bases separating them. The germline V gene encodes CDR1 MDHEN and CDR2 SYDVKM. This CDR3 has 17 residues. The CDR3 DNA reads TGTGCCAGCAGTTTAATGGGCAATGGGGATGCATACGATGAGCAGTTCTTC. Protein: CASSLMGNGDAYDEQFF. The whole variable domain, remainder taken from reference TRBV28 and TRBJ2-1, is DVKVTQSSRYLVKRTGEKVFLECVQDMDHENMFWYRQDPGLGLRLIYFSYDVKMKEKGDIPEGYSVSREKKERFSLILESASTNQTSMYLCASSLMGNGDAYDEQFFGPGTRLTVL.

This clonotype was picked up a small number of times. The junction and the germline gene differ at one end; a read error may be behind it. The chain carries TRBV3-1 and TRBJ1-1; 12 bases map to TRBD1. The germline V gene has CDR1 LGHDT and CDR2 YNNKEL (reference sequence). This CDR3 has 15 amino acids. CDR3 amino acids: CASSPGTGGHTEAFF. In nucleotides, the CDR3 is TGTGCCAGCAGTCCCGGGACAGGGGGCCACACTGAAGCCTTCTTT. Complete variable domain (other parts from reference TRBV3-1 and TRBJ1-1): DTAVSQTPKYLVTQMGNDKSIKCEQNLGHDTMYWYKQDSKKFLKIMFSYNNKELIINETVPNRFSPKSPDKAHLNLHINSLELGDSAVYFCASSPGTGGHTEAFFGQGTRLTVV.

Regarding this clonotype: The junction differs from germline at one of its ends, possibly a read error. The V and J genes are TRBV7-9 and TRBJ2-1; the match to TRBD2 covers 7 bases. Germline V lookup: CDR1 SEHNR, CDR2 FQNEAQ (reference sequence). The CDR3 loop spans 11 amino acids. The CDR3 DNA reads TGTGCCAGCAGCAATCCGGGACTATCAGTCTTC. Translation: CASSNPGLSVF.

CDR3 DNA sequence: TGTGCCAGCAGTGGGACGAGCCGCGAGACCCAGTACTTC. Protein: CASSGTSRETQYF. The rearrangement uses TRBV12-3 or TRBV12-4 and TRBJ2-5; tentatively, D is TRBD1 or TRBD2 (5 bases each). V was shortened by 5 bases and J by 5 bases, with 12 bases between the two germline ends. The CDR3 contains 13 residues.

At least ten counts were recorded for this clonotype. This chain joins TRBV9 and TRBJ1-5; possible D gene TRBD1, 5 bases. The V end lost 4 bases, the J end lost 0 bases, and 11 bases lay between the germline ends. The CDR3 has 15 amino acids. The germline V gene encodes CDR1 SGDLS and CDR2 YYNGEE. The CDR3 sequence is CASSPGTVSNQPQHF. The DNA for the CDR3 is TGTGCCAGCAGCCCCGGGACGGTTAGCAATCAGCCCCAGCATTTT.

This clonotype was detected ten times or more. The J gene is TRBJ1-1, the V gene TRBV15; tentative D call: TRBD1 (5 bases). Deletions cut 1 base from V and 1 base from J, with 16 bases between. The CDR3 is 17 amino acids. Germline V CDR1 and CDR2: LNHNV, YYDKDF (reference sequence). The chain's CDR3 is CATSRGDSWTSNTEAFF. The CDR3 bases are TGTGCCACCAGCAGAGGGGACTCCTGGACGTCGAACACTGAAGCTTTCTTT.

This clonotype was seen repeatedly, ten times or more. The V call is TRBV7-3, the J call TRBJ2-1; no reliable D call. CDR3 length: 15 residues. Germline CDR1 is SGHTA and CDR2 is FQGTGA. V dropped 1 base and J dropped 0 bases, with 7 bases sitting between them. The DNA of the CDR3 is TGTGCCAGCAGCTTAATGAGTAGCTCCTACAATGAGCAGTTCTTC. It is translated as CASSLMSSSYNEQFF.

This clonotype was detected ten times or more. This chain links TRBV7-9 with TRBJ1-1, with D uncertain. The CDR3 length is 14 residues. Trimming left V 5 bases short and J 1 base short, with 11 bases between. CDR1 and CDR2 (germline): SEHNR, FQNEAQ (reference sequence). The CDR3 DNA reads as TGTGCCAGCAGCCGAAATGAACCGAACACTGAAGCTTTCTTT. The encoded protein is CASSRNEPNTEAFF.

This chain joins TRBV7-9 and TRBJ2-7; a weak D match, TRBD1 (6 bases). The CDR3 consists of 13 residues. Between the trimmed V and J ends, which lost 4 bases and 5 bases, there was a span of 12 bases. Germline loops: CDR1 SEHNR, CDR2 FQNEAQ (reference sequence). The CDR3 region is CASSSRDNHEQYF. The DNA of the CDR3 is TGTGCCAGCAGCTCCCGGGACAATCACGAGCAGTACTTC.

This clonotype has ten or more counts. The chain uses TRBV24-1 and TRBJ2-2; possibly TRBD1 for D (5 bases). This CDR3 has 17 amino acids. Trimming removed 3 bases at V and 5 bases at J, with 18 bases between. Per germline, CDR1 KGHDR and CDR2 SFDVKD. CDR3 sequence: CATSDGHLGPKTGELFF. For the CDR3, the DNA is TGTGCCACCAGTGATGGACATCTTGGCCCAAAGACCGGGGAGCTGTTTTTT.

This clonotype is medium-sized by share. The genes are TRBV29-1 and TRBJ1-1; D is perhaps TRBD1 (6 bases). V was trimmed by 6 bases and J by 0 bases, leaving 11 bases between them. The germline V gene encodes CDR1 SQVTM and CDR2 ANQGSEA. This CDR3 has 13 amino acids. The CDR3, as DNA: TGCAGCGTCACGGGACACCTGAACACTGAAGCTTTCTTT. It translates to CSVTGHLNTEAFF.

The chain carries TRBV20-1 and TRBJ2-5; D perhaps matches TRBD2 (6 bases). Trimming removed 6 bases from V and 5 bases from J, with 16 bases in between. This CDR3 comprises 13 residues. Looked up from germline, CDR1 is DFQATT and CDR2 is SNEGSKA (reference sequence). CDR3 sequence reads: CSAARLGSETQYF. CDR3 nucleotides: TGCAGTGCGGCAAGACTAGGGTCGGAGACCCAGTACTTC.

This clonotype showed up many times. The CDR3 region is CAWSVQSGAFF. Here the CDR3 DNA reads TGTGCCTGGAGTGTACAGAGTGGAGCTTTCTTT. J is TRBJ1-1 and V is TRBV30; D is undetermined. The CDR3 spans 11 residues. Trimming took 0 bases from V and 10 from J, leaving 9 bases between them. Germline CDR1 GTSNPN, CDR2 SVGIG (reference sequence).

This clonotype was picked up many times. The chain employs TRBV28 and TRBJ2-1; 7 bases agree with TRBD2. CDR3 length equals 15 residues. Trimming removed 1 base from V and 8 bases from J; junction bases left unmatched: 8. CDR1 and CDR2 (germline): MDHEN, SYDVKM. CDR3 protein: CASSLLGGSRDEQFF. Here the CDR3 DNA reads TGTGCCAGCAGTTTATTAGGCGGGAGTCGGGATGAGCAGTTCTTC.

J is TRBJ2-1 and V is TRBV25-1; TRBD2 matches at 10 bases. The V and J ends lost 6 bases and 5 bases, in that order; junction bases with no gene match: 7. The CDR3 loop spans 15 amino acids. CDR1 and CDR2 from the germline V gene are MGHDK and SYGVNS. CDR3 residues: CASSLIAGGHNEQFF. For the CDR3, the DNA is TGTGCCAGCAGCCTCATAGCGGGAGGACACAATGAGCAGTTCTTC.

This clonotype was seen repeatedly, ten times or more. The rearrangement links TRBV11-2 to TRBJ2-3; no clear D. This CDR3 is 11 amino acids long. The germline CDR1 and CDR2 sequences are SGHAT and FQNNGV. V was clipped by 8 bases and J by 2 bases, with 5 bases between them. In nucleotides, the CDR3 is TGTGCCAGCCGAATCACAGATACGCAGTATTTT. Translation: CASRITDTQYF.

The chain uses TRBV10-3 and TRBJ2-3; D gene uncertain. The CDR3 covers 10 residues. From germline, CDR1 is ENHRY and CDR2 SYGVKD. Between the trimmed V and J ends, which lost 9 bases and 2 bases, there was a span of 3 bases. The CDR3 spells CAIYTDTQYF. The CDR3 bases are TGTGCCATATACACAGATACGCAGTATTTT.

This clonotype was observed many times. V and J are TRBV6-5 and TRBJ1-5, with unresolved D. Germline V gives CDR1 MNHEY, CDR2 SVGAGI. V gave up 0 bases and J gave up 2 bases, with 8 bases separating them. The CDR3 spans 15 residues. The CDR3 here is CASSYSSLGNQPQHF. CDR3 nucleotides: TGTGCCAGCAGTTACTCGAGTCTGGGCAATCAGCCCCAGCATTTT.